This entry concerns a single TCR beta chain. TCRdb keeps only in-frame clones here, not all; method: immunoSEQ multiplex PCR. The sample includes roughly 140,000 clones, about 90% of them seen just once. This record belongs to a study of blood T cell repertoires in COVID-19. CDR1 is SGHNT and CDR2 is YENEEA in the germline V gene. Trimming removed 2 bases at V and 4 bases at J, with 11 bases between. The CDR3 consists of 15 residues. The J gene is TRBJ2-2, the V gene TRBV11-3, with D perhaps matching TRBD2 (5 bases). This clonotype originated in a man aged 55 to 69 who had recovered from COVID-19. Source material: PBMCs or T cells enriched from blood (not recorded which). The chain's CDR3 is CASSLRGARTGELFF. CDR3 coding DNA: TGTGCCAGCAGCTTACGGGGTGCCCGCACCGGGGAGCTGTTTTTT.